This T cell receptor (beta chain) derives from a study of T cell responses to AZD1222 COVID-19 vaccine. The table came from immunoSEQ multiplex PCR; TCRdb's copy has only in-frame clones and leaves some out. The sample holds more than 50,000 clones; around 90% are singletons and the top ten take roughly 2.5%. Germline loops: CDR1 MNHEY, CDR2 SVGAGI. V lost 5 bases and J 7 bases, leaving 21 bases between the germline ends. The CDR3 is 15 amino acids. Study observations and caveats: Spike-specific TCR repertoires showed rising breadth and depth after two AZD1222 doses. Only after the peak T cell response were repertoires sampled. Just a handful of AZD1222 recipients tested seropositive at baseline.

Worth noting for this clone: The antigen is unknown.

Sample: peripheral blood, taken 28 days after the second AZD1222 dose. The V gene is TRBV6-5, the J gene TRBJ2-7; D possibly corresponds to TRBD2 (6 bases). This clonotype was obtained from an adult who received the AZD1222 COVID-19 vaccine. CDR3 nucleotide sequence: TGTGCCAGCAGTCACCCCCGGGACTCTTTTAGAGAGCAGTACTTC. Amino acid sequence: CASSHPRDSFREQYF.